This is a list of T cell receptor beta chains from one sample in a study of blood T cell dynamics during melanoma immunotherapy. Sequenced by immunoSEQ multiplex PCR; TCRdb stores in-frame clones only, minus some. The table records around 13,000 clones, around nine tenths of them present only once. The source was effector memory CD8+ T cells from blood, collected from a patient treated with checkpoint blockade. These receptors were obtained from a human donor with melanoma. Each CDR3 is given with its conserved first and last residue. D genes are given only for firm matches. Only part of the rows carry a size: once, few, many, or a class if the clone is expanded.

v_gene,j_gene,d_gene,abundance,CDR3nt,CDR3aa
TRBV18,TRBJ2-1,TRBD2,.,TGTGCCAGCTCACCACCCAAGGCCCAGCAAGCGGGAGGGCCCTACAATGAGCAGTTCTTC,CASSPPKAQQAGGPYNEQFF
TRBV7-9,TRBJ1-4,TRBD1,.,TGTGCCAGCAGCCACCCGGGACAGGGGACGTATGGAGATGAAAAACTGTTTTTT,CASSHPGQGTYGDEKLFF
TRBV28,TRBJ2-6,TRBD2,.,TGTGCCAGCACCAGCCCGCGGGGGGCTGGGGCCAACGTCCTGACTTTC,CASTSPRGAGANVLTF
TRBV5-5,TRBJ1-1,TRBD1,.,TGTGCCAGCAGCCCGACAGGGGAAGTTCCTGAAGCTTTCTTT,CASSPTGEVPEAFF
TRBV27,TRBJ2-7,.,.,TGTGCCAGCAGCTCGCCACGGGTAGCCTACGAGCAGTACTTC,CASSSPRVAYEQYF
TRBV2,TRBJ2-7,.,.,TGTGCCAGCAGTGATACGCGAACCTACGAGCAGTACTTC,CASSDTRTYEQYF
TRBV5-6,TRBJ1-2,.,.,TGTGCCAGCAGCTTCTTGCCCCGACAGGCAGACTCTGGCTACACCTTC,CASSFLPRQADSGYTF
TRBV2,TRBJ2-1,.,.,TGTGCCAGCAACTCGCCGGTGGGCTACAATGAGCAGTTCTTC,CASNSPVGYNEQFF
TRBV11-2,TRBJ2-2,TRBD2,.,TGTGCCAGCAGCCCTAGCGGGAGGAGCGGGGAGCTGTTTTTT,CASSPSGRSGELFF
TRBV5-1,TRBJ2-7,.,.,TGCGCCAGCAGCTTGGGCAGGGGCACGGGATACGAGCAGTACTTC,CASSLGRGTGYEQYF
TRBV18,TRBJ1-2,.,.,TGTGCCAGCTCACCAAATCCCGAGGGGTCCTATGGCTACACCTTC,CASSPNPEGSYGYTF
TRBV28,TRBJ2-7,TRBD1,.,TGTGCCAGCAGTTTGCGGACAGGGTGGTTTATGAACGAGCAGTACTTC,CASSLRTGWFMNEQYF
TRBV25-1,TRBJ2-3,.,once,TGTGCCAGCAGTGAATTTGATGCGAACGAGCCAGATACGCAGTATTTT,CASSEFDANEPDTQYF
TRBV10-3,TRBJ1-1,.,.,TGTGCCGTCAGACAGACAGAAGACACTGAAGCTTTCTTT,CAVRQTEDTEAFF
TRBV7-9,TRBJ1-4,.,.,TGTGCCAGCAGCTTGAGGATTAATGAAAAACTGTTTTTT,CASSLRINEKLFF
TRBV27,TRBJ2-7,.,.,TGTGCCAGCAGTTCTCCAAGGAGCTCCTACGAGCAGTACTTC,CASSSPRSSYEQYF
TRBV27,TRBJ2-2,TRBD1,.,TGTGCCAGCACCCTACTATCATCGACAGGGCCTACCGGGGAGCTGTTTTTT,CASTLLSSTGPTGELFF
TRBV9,TRBJ2-3,.,once,TGTGCCAGCAGCCGACAAGGGGGGTCCACAGATACGCAGTATTTT,CASSRQGGSTDTQYF
TRBV9,TRBJ1-4,.,.,TGTGCCAGCAGCGCGGACGGGGGCACAACTAATGAAAAACTGTTTTTT,CASSADGGTTNEKLFF
TRBV5-8,TRBJ2-2,.,.,TGTGCCAGCAGCCGTGGGGTATTGGGCACCGGGGAGCTGTTTTTT,CASSRGVLGTGELFF
TRBV28,TRBJ1-1,.,.,TGTGCCAGCAGTTTTTGGTCAGGGTCCATGAACACTGAAGCTTTCTTT,CASSFWSGSMNTEAFF
TRBV9,TRBJ1-3,.,.,TGTGCCAGCAGCGTAGAAGGAAACACCATATATTTT,CASSVEGNTIYF
TRBV4-3,TRBJ2-7,TRBD2,.,TGCGCCAGCAGCCAAGCCCCCGGGACTAGCTACGACGAGCAGTACTTC,CASSQAPGTSYDEQYF
TRBV27,TRBJ2-3,TRBD2,.,TGTGCCAGCAGTGCCCGACTAGCGGGAGTTGCAGATACGCAGTATTTT,CASSARLAGVADTQYF
TRBV5-4,TRBJ2-5,TRBD2,.,TGTGCCAGCAGCTATGGACTAGCCCAAGAGACCCAGTACTTC,CASSYGLAQETQYF
TRBV27,TRBJ1-2,.,.,TGTGCCAGCAGTTTATCGTATGGGGCCGAGGAGGGTGGCTACACCTTC,CASSLSYGAEEGGYTF
TRBV5-6,TRBJ1-2,.,.,TGTGCCAGCAGCCCCCTGGGGGGACATGGCTACACCTTC,CASSPLGGHGYTF
TRBV7-9,TRBJ2-3,TRBD2,.,TGTGCCAGCAGGATTGAGCGGGGTACGCAGTATTTT,CASRIERGTQYF
TRBV27,TRBJ2-7,TRBD1,.,TGTGCCAGCAGTTCCGTGACAGGGGGATACTACGAGCAGTACTTC,CASSSVTGGYYEQYF
TRBV5-6,TRBJ1-2,.,.,TGTGCCAGCAGCTTGGACAGGGCCAATGGCTACACCTTC,CASSLDRANGYTF
TRBV4-1,TRBJ1-1,.,.,TGCGCCAGCAGCCAAGATCTGGGGACTGAAGCTTTCTTT,CASSQDLGTEAFF
TRBV19,TRBJ1-5,.,.,TGTGCCAGTAGTGTTTCGGGACAACCCAATCAGCCCCAGCATTTT,CASSVSGQPNQPQHF
TRBV9,TRBJ2-5,.,.,TGTGCCAGCAGCACCGGAGGGATACAGTACTTC,CASSTGGIQYF
TRBV11-2,TRBJ2-7,.,.,TGTGCCAGCAGCCCAGGAATCCGGGGTTTGGACGAGCAGTACTTC,CASSPGIRGLDEQYF
TRBV20-1,TRBJ1-1,.,.,TGCAGTGCTAGGGTGAACACTGAAGCTTTCTTT,CSARVNTEAFF
TRBV5-1,TRBJ2-7,TRBD1,.,TGCGCCAGCAGCTTGGAGCAGGGGGCATTCAACGAGCAGTACTTC,CASSLEQGAFNEQYF
TRBV19,TRBJ2-4,TRBD2,once,TGTGCCAGTAGTATAGGGCTAGCGGTAAACATTCAGTACTTC,CASSIGLAVNIQYF
TRBV30,TRBJ1-2,TRBD1,.,TGTGCCTTCCGGGACAGTAGCTATGGCTACACCTTC,CAFRDSSYGYTF
TRBV7-6,TRBJ1-4,.,.,TGTGCCAGCAGCCCCTTCCTGGGTGCAACTAATGAAAAACTGTTTTTT,CASSPFLGATNEKLFF
TRBV19,TRBJ2-2,.,once,TGTGCCAGTACCCCTTGGGGCATCGCGAACACCGGGGAGCTGTTTTTT,CASTPWGIANTGELFF
TRBV4-1,TRBJ1-5,.,.,TGCGCCAGCAGCCAAGATTTGGGCGGTAGTCAGCCCCAGCATTTT,CASSQDLGGSQPQHF
TRBV5-1,TRBJ2-3,.,.,TGCGCCAGCAGCCCCCTGGGCCGTACGCAGTATTTT,CASSPLGRTQYF
TRBV28,TRBJ1-5,.,.,TGTGCCAGCAGTGCTCTAGATAGCAATCAGCCCCAGCATTTT,CASSALDSNQPQHF
TRBV27,TRBJ2-1,.,.,TGTGCCAGCAGTCTAAAAGAGGACACAAATGAGCAGTTCTTC,CASSLKEDTNEQFF
TRBV29-1,TRBJ2-2,.,.,TGCAGCGTTAGAACAAACGGGGTGACCGGGGAGCTGTTTTTT,CSVRTNGVTGELFF
TRBV6-5,TRBJ2-7,.,.,TGTGCCAGCAGTTACGCTCCGGGCAACGAGCAGTACTTC,CASSYAPGNEQYF
TRBV15,TRBJ2-7,TRBD1,.,TGTGCCACCAGCCTTTCTACAGGGGACGAGCAGTACTTC,CATSLSTGDEQYF
TRBV19,TRBJ1-5,.,.,TGTGCCAGTAGTATAGGATTGGGGGCCGGTCAGCCCCAGCATTTT,CASSIGLGAGQPQHF
TRBV10-1,TRBJ2-1,.,.,TGCGCCAGCAGTAAAGGGACTTGGAACAATGAGCAGTTCTTC,CASSKGTWNNEQFF
TRBV5-6,TRBJ2-7,.,.,TGTGCCAGCAGCTTAAGAGTGAGCCCCTACGAGCAGTACTTC,CASSLRVSPYEQYF
TRBV19,TRBJ1-1,.,.,TGTGCCAGTAGTCTCCAGGGGATCTGGACTGAAGCTTTCTTT,CASSLQGIWTEAFF
TRBV2,TRBJ2-5,TRBD1,.,TGTGCCAGCAGCTACCCTTCCGGGACAGGGATAACAGAGACCCAGTACTTC,CASSYPSGTGITETQYF
TRBV5-5,TRBJ2-5,TRBD2,once,TGTGCCAGCAGCTCGAGGACTAGCGCCTACCAAGAGACCCAGTACTTC,CASSSRTSAYQETQYF
TRBV27,TRBJ2-1,TRBD2,.,TGTGCCAGCAGTTTATCTCCGAGCGGGAGGGACAATGAGCAGTTCTTC,CASSLSPSGRDNEQFF
TRBV4-1,TRBJ2-2,TRBD1,.,TGCGCCAGCAGCCAAGAAGGGGGGACAGGGTCGGCCACCGGGGAGCTGTTTTTT,CASSQEGGTGSATGELFF
TRBV27,TRBJ1-1,.,.,TGTGCCAGTTGCCATGGGGGGGGGTTGGGCACTGAAGCTTTCTTT,CASCHGGGLGTEAFF